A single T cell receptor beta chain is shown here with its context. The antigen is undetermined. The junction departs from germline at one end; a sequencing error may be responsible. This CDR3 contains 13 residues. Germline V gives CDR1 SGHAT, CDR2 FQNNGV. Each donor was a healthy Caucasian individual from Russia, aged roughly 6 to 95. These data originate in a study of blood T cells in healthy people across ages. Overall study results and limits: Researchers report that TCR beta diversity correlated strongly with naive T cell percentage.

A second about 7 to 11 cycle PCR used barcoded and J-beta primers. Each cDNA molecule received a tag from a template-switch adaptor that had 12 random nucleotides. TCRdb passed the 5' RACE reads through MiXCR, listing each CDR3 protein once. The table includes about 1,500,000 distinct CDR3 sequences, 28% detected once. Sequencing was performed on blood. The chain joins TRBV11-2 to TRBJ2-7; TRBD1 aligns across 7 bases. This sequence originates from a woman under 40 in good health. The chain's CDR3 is CASSQGTAGEQYF. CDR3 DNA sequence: TGCGCCAGCAGCCAAGGGACAGCCGGGGAGCAGTACTTC.